These 10 T cell receptor beta chains were sequenced from one sample in a study of shared clonotypes between healthy human individuals. CD45RO-negative, CCR7-selected cells formed the naive CD8 fraction, which excluded terminally differentiated effector memory CD45RA+ cells. Libraries were prepared by immunoSEQ multiplex PCR; TCRdb keeps only in-frame clonotypes and omits some of them. The table shows about 580,000 clones, with 98% occurring only once. Sample: naive CD8+ T cells sorted from blood. The source of these receptors is a man between 25 and 39 years old in good health.

In its sample, this clone was seen once. V gene TRBV7-6 combines with J gene TRBJ2-2; 8 bases are a match to TRBD2. The CDR3 consists of 17 residues. The germline V gene encodes CDR1 SGHVS and CDR2 FNYEAQ. V was pared by 4 bases and J by 7 bases, with 14 bases of the junction left unmatched. The CDR3 spells CASSSSSRRGADGELFF. As DNA, the CDR3 is TGTGCCAGCAGCTCCAGCTCGAGGCGGGGGGCTGACGGGGAGCTGTTTTTT. Full variable domain (outside the CDR3, taken from reference TRBV7-6 and TRBJ2-2): GAGVSQSPRYKVTKRGQDVALRCDPISGHVSLYWYRQALGQGPEFLTYFNYEAQQDKSGLPNDRFSAERPEGSISTLTIQRTEQRDSAMYRCASSSSSRRGADGELFFGEGSRLTVL.

The V call is TRBV10-3, the J call TRBJ2-3; 7 bases are shared with TRBD2. There are 18 residues in the CDR3. After removal of 3 bases from V and 4 bases from J, the junction contained 16 bases not matched to a gene. The germline V gene has CDR1 ENHRY and CDR2 SYGVKD. CDR3 nucleotide sequence: TGTGCCATCAGTGATTCGGGGAGGGAGGAGGGACTCGCAGATACGCAGTATTTT. Its protein product is CAISDSGREEGLADTQYF.

The J gene is TRBJ2-2, the V gene TRBV5-5, with D unresolved. Trimming took 6 bases from V and 2 from J, leaving 14 bases between them. CDR3 size: 15 residues. Germline V lookup: CDR1 SGHKS, CDR2 YYEKEE (reference sequence). CDR3 protein: CASIGGAANTGELFF. The CDR3 DNA reads TGTGCCAGCATCGGCGGTGCAGCCAACACCGGGGAGCTGTTTTTT.

The chain links TRBV9 to TRBJ2-1, with 10 bases lining up with TRBD2. Looked up from germline, CDR1 is SGDLS and CDR2 is YYNGEE. The CDR3 totals 13 residues. Unmatched junction bases numbered 4, after V lost 3 bases and J lost 10 bases. The DNA for the CDR3 is TGTGCCAGCAGCGAGAGCGGGAGGGGCGAGCAGTTCTTC. This translates into CASSESGRGEQFF.

The sample holds a few counts of this clone. The rearrangement uses TRBV10-2 and TRBJ2-7, with 9 positions matching TRBD1. Losses at the gene ends were 8 bases for V and 4 bases for J; bases not matched to a gene: 3. CDR3 size: 12 residues. Per germline, CDR1 WSHSY and CDR2 SAAADI. CDR3 region: CASLDRGYEQYF. The CDR3 DNA reads as TGCGCCAGCCTAGACAGGGGGTACGAGCAGTACTTC.

The V gene is TRBV7-9, the J gene TRBJ2-1; D gene uncertain. This CDR3 is built from 14 residues. The germline gives CDR1 SEHNR, CDR2 FQNEAQ (reference sequence). Trimming cost V 1 base and J 3 bases, with 7 bases left between them. The CDR3 nucleotides are TGTGCCAGCAGCTTAGACCCCGACTACAATGAGCAGTTCTTC. This gives the protein CASSLDPDYNEQFF.

This chain connects TRBV27 to TRBJ2-3, with unresolved D. Trimming took off 5 bases at V and 0 bases at J, with 12 bases between the two ends. Per the germline V gene, CDR1 is MNHEY and CDR2 is SMNVEV (reference sequence). This CDR3 is built from 15 residues. The CDR3 sequence: CASSPLTESTDTQYF. The CDR3 DNA reads TGTGCCAGCAGTCCCTTGACTGAGAGCACAGATACGCAGTATTTT.

The chain joins TRBV14 to TRBJ2-7, with D uncertain. Trimming left V 2 bases short and J 4 bases short, with 3 bases between. Germline-derived CDR1 and CDR2 are SGHDN and FVKESK. The CDR3 is 11 residues long. The CDR3 nucleotides read TGTGCCAGCAGCCAATTTTACGAGCAGTACTTC. As protein: CASSQFYEQYF.

J is TRBJ2-2 and V is TRBV7-8; 7 bases agree with TRBD2. Losses at the gene ends were 5 bases for V and 1 base for J; bases not matched to a gene: 7. The CDR3 loop spans 16 amino acids. Germline CDR1 SGHVS, CDR2 FQNEAQ. The CDR3 sequence: CASSPAVAGNTGELFF. The CDR3 nucleotides read TGTGCCAGCAGCCCCGCGGTAGCGGGGAACACCGGGGAGCTGTTTTTT.

This chain connects TRBV4-3 to TRBJ2-1; possible D gene TRBD2, 6 bases. CDR3 length: 15 amino acids. Germline V gene lookup returns CDR1 LGHNA and CDR2 YSLEER. V was shortened by 1 base and J by 13 bases, with 20 bases between the two germline ends. The CDR3 region is CASSQGSSGGPPQFF. Here the CDR3 DNA reads TGCGCCAGCAGCCAAGGGTCTTCAGGAGGGCCCCCCCAGTTCTTC.